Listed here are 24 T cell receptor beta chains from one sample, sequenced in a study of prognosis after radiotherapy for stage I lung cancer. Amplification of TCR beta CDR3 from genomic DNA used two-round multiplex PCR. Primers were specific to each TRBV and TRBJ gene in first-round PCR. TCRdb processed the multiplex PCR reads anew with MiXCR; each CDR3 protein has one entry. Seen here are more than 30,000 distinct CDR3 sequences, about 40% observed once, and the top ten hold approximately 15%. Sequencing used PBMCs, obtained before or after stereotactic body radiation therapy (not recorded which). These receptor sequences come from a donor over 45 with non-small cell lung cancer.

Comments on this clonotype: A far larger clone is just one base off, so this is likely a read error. CDR3 coding DNA: TGTGCCAGCAGTTCTAGCGGGGCCTCTAGCTCCTACAATGAGCATTTCTTC. Translated, it gives CASSSSGASSSYNEHFF. The chain uses TRBV6-4 and TRBJ2-1, with 9 bases identical to TRBD2. This CDR3 spans 17 amino acids. Germline V gene lookup returns CDR1 MRHNA and CDR2 SNTAGT.

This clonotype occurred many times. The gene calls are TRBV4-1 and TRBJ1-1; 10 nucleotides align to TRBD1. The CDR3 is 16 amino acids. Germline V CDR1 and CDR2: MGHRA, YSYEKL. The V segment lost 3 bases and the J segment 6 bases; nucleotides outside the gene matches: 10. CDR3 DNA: TGCGCCAGCAGCCAGACGGAGACAGGGGGCGCGTCTGAAGCTTTCTTT. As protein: CASSQTETGGASEAFF.

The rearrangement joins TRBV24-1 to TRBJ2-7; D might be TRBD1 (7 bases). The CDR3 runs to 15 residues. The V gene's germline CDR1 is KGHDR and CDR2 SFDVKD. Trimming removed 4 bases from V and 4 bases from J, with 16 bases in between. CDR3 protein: CATSDAGQSAYEQYF. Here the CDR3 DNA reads TGTGCCACCAGTGACGCGGGACAGTCCGCATACGAGCAGTACTTC.

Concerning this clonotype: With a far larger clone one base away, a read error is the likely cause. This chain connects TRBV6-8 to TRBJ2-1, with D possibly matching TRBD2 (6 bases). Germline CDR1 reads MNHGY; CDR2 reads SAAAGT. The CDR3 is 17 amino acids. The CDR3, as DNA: TGTGCCGGCAGGCTAGCGACCATTTCAGTGGGCTACAATGAGCAGTTCTTC. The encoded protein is CAGRLATISVGYNEQFF.

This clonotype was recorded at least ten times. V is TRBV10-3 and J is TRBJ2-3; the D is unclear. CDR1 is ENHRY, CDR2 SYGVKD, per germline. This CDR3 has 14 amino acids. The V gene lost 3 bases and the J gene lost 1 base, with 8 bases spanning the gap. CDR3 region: CAISDRSRTDTQYF. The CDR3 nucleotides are TGTGCCATCAGTGATAGGTCTCGCACAGATACGCAGTATTTT.

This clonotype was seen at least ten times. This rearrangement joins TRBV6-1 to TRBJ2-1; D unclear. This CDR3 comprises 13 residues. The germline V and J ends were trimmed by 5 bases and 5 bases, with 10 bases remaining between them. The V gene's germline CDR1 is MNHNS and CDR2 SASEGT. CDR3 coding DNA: TGTGCCAGCAGTCCCCTGGCCCACAATGAGCAGTTCTTC. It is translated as CASSPLAHNEQFF.

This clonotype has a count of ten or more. Here the CDR3 DNA reads TGCGCCAGCAGCTTTGGACCAGCGGAGGTGGAGACCCAGTACTTC. Residues: CASSFGPAEVETQYF. The chain is built from TRBV5-1 and TRBJ2-5; TRBD2 is a possible D gene (5 bases). V lost 2 bases, J lost 5 bases, and 16 bases lay in between. The CDR3 contains 15 residues. Per germline, CDR1 SGHRS and CDR2 YFSETQ. The whole variable domain, filled in from reference TRBV5-1 and TRBJ2-5, reads KAGVTQTPRYLIKTRGQQVTLSCSPISGHRSVSWYQQTPGQGLQFLFEYFSETQRNKGNFPGRFSGRQFSNSRSEMNVSTLELGDSALYLCASSFGPAEVETQYFGPGTRLLVL.

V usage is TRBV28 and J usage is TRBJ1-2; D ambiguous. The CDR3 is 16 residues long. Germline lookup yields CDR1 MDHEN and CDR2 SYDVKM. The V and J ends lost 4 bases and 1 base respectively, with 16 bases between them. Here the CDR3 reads CASSSKCWENNYGYTF. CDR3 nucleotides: TGTGCCAGCAGTTCAAAGTGCTGGGAGAATAACTATGGCTACACCTTC.

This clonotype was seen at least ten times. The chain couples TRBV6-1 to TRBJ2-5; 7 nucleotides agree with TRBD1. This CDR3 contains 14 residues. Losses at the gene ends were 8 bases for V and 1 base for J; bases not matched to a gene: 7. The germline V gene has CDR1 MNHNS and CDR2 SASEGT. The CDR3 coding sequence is TGTGCCAGCGAAGGGGGCAGCTTCCAAGAGACCCAGTACTTC. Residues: CASEGGSFQETQYF.

The CDR3 bases are TGTGCCAGCAGTCGCCACCCAGGGGTCTACTCTGGAAACACCATATATTTT. Its translation is CASSRHPGVYSGNTIYF. The chain recombines TRBV12-3 or TRBV12-4 with TRBJ1-3, with D possibly being TRBD1 (6 bases). V was clipped by 5 bases and J by 0 bases, with 17 bases between them. CDR3 length: 17 residues.

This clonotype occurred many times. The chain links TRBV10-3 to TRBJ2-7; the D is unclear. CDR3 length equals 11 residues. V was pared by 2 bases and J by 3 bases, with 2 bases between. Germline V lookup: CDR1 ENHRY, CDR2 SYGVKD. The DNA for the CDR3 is TGTGCCATCAGTGAGGGCTACGAGCAGTACTTC. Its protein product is CAISEGYEQYF.

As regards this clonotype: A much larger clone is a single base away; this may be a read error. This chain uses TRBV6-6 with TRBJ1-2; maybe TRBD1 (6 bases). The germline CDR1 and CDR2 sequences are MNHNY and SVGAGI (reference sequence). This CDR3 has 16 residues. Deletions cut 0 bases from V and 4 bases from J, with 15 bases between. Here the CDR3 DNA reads TGTGCCAGCAGTTACTCGGGGGGCCTTGGACTCTATGGCTACACCTTC. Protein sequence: CASSYSGGLGLYGYTF.

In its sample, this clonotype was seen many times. Written as DNA, the CDR3 is TGTGCCTGGAGTGTTTTGGGGAACGAGCAGTACTTC. Its translation: CAWSVLGNEQYF. The chain has TRBV30 and TRBJ2-7; D is unresolved. The CDR3 is made up of 12 amino acids. Germline CDR1 reads GTSNPN; CDR2 reads SVGIG (reference sequence). V lost 0 bases, J lost 5 bases, and 8 bases lay in between. Variable domain in full (rest from reference TRBV30 and TRBJ2-7): SQTIHQWPATLVQPVGSPLSLECTVEGTSNPNLYWYRQAAGRGLQLLFYSVGIGQISSEVPQNLSASRPQDRQFILSSKKLLLSDSGFYLCAWSVLGNEQYFGPGTRLTVT.

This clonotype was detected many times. The CDR3, as DNA: TGTGCCAGCAGCTTCGGGGGCTTAGAGACCCAGTACTTC. Its translation: CASSFGGLETQYF. The genes are TRBV7-9 and TRBJ2-5; D assignment may be TRBD1 or TRBD2 (6 bases each). Germline CDR1 and CDR2: SEHNR and FQNEAQ (reference sequence). The CDR3 length is 13 residues. V was shortened by 3 bases and J by 4 bases, with 9 bases between the two germline ends.

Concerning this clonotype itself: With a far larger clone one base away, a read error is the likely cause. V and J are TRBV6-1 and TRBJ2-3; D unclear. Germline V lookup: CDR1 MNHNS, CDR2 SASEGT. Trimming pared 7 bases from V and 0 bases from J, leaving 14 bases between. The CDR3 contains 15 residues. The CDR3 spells CASISQDPSTDTQYF. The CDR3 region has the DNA TGTGCCAGCATTTCCCAAGACCCTAGCACAGATACGCAGTATTTT.

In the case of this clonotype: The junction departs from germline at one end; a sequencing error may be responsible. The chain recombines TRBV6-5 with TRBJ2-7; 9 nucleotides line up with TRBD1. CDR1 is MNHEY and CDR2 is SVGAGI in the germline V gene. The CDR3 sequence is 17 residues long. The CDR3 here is CSSSYRGLGQGSYEQYF. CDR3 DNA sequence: TGTTCCAGCAGTTACCGGGGCCTTGGACAGGGGTCCTACGAGCAGTACTTC.

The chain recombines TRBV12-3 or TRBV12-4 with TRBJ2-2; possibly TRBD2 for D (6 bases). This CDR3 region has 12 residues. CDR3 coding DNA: TGTGCTAGCGGCTCGTGGCCCGGGGAGCTGTTTTTT. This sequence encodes CASGSWPGELFF.

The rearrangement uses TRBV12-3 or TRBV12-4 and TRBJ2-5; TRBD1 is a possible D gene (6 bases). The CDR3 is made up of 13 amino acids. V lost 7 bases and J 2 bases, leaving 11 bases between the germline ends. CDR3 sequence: CASIRDNQETQYF. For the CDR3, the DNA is TGTGCCAGCATCCGGGACAATCAAGAGACCCAGTACTTC.

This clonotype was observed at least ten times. The CDR3: CASSSPQTGAYYEQYF. The CDR3 region has the DNA TGTGCCAGCAGCTCCCCTCAGACAGGGGCCTACTACGAGCAGTACTTC. This sequence joins TRBV11-3 and TRBJ2-7; 8 bases align to TRBD1. J gave up 3 bases and V 4 bases, and 11 bases lay outside the gene matches. There are 16 residues in the CDR3. Germline values: CDR1 SGHNT, CDR2 YENEEA.

In nucleotides, the CDR3 is TGTGCCAGCAGCCAACGGGTAGCGGGAGGGCCTAAATGGTACACCGGGGAGCTGTTTTTT. Amino acid sequence: CASSQRVAGGPKWYTGELFF. The chain carries TRBV7-8 and TRBJ2-2; TRBD2 matches 11 bases. This CDR3 has 20 residues. V lost 5 bases and J lost 3; bases outside the gene matches: 17. Germline loops: CDR1 SGHVS, CDR2 FQNEAQ.

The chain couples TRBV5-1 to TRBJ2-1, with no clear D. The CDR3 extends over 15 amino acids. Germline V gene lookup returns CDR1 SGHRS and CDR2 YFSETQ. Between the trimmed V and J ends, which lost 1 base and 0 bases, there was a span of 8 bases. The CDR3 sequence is CASSLYSSSYNEQFF. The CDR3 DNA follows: TGCGCCAGCAGCTTGTACTCTAGCTCCTACAATGAGCAGTTCTTC. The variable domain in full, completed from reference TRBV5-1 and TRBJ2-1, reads KAGVTQTPRYLIKTRGQQVTLSCSPISGHRSVSWYQQTPGQGLQFLFEYFSETQRNKGNFPGRFSGRQFSNSRSEMNVSTLELGDSALYLCASSLYSSSYNEQFFGPGTRLTVL.

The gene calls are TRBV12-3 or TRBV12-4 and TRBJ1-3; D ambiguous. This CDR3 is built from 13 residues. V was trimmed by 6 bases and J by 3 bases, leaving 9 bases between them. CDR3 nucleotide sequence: TGTGCCAGCAGATCAAATGGTGGAAACACCATATATTTT. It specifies CASRSNGGNTIYF.

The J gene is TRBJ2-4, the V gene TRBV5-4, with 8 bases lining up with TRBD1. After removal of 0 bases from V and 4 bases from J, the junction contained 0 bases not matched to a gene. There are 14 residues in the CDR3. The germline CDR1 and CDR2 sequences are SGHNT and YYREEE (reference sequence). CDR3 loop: CASSLGQGKNIQYF. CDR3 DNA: TGTGCCAGCAGCTTGGGACAGGGGAAAAACATTCAGTACTTC.

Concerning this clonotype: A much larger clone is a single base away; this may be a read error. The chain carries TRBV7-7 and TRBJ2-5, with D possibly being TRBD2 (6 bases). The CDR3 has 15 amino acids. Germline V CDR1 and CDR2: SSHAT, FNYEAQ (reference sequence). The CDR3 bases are TGTGCTAGCAGCTTAGCATGGGGGGTCCAAGAGACCCAGTACTTC. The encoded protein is CASSLAWGVQETQYF.